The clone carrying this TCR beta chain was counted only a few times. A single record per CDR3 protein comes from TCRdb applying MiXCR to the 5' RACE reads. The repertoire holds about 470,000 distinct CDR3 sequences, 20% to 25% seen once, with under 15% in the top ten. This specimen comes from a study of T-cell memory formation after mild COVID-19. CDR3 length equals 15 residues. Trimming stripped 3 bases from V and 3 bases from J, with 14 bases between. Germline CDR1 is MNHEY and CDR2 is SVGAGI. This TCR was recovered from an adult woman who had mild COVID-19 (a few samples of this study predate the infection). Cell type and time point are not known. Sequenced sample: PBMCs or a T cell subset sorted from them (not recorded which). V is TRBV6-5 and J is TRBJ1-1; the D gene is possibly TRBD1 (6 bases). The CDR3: CASSYGGGGHTEAFF. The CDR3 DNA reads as TGTGCCAGCAGTTATGGGGGTGGGGGGCACACTGAAGCTTTCTTT.